The 22 T cell receptor beta chains presented below share a single source sample, sequenced in a study of blood T cells in healthy people across ages. Next came a second PCR, run for roughly 6 to 11 cycles, which used a sample-barcoded 5' primer along with a J-beta primer mix. TCRdb re-analysed the 5' RACE reads in MiXCR, keeping a single row per CDR3 protein. The sample lists 550,000 to 600,000 distinct CDR3 sequences, around 48% occurring once. What was sequenced was blood. The receptors shown here come from a man older than 75 in good health.

This clonotype was counted between two and nine times. The V call is TRBV7-2, the J call TRBJ2-5, with D perhaps assigned TRBD1 or TRBD2 (6 bases each). The DNA end favors TRBJ2-7, so the J call may be wrong. Germline V gives CDR1 SGHTA, CDR2 FQGNSA. The CDR3 length is 14 residues. The CDR3 nucleotides are TGTGCCAGCAGCTTAGCGCGGGACACGGTCGAGCAGTACTTC. Its translation: CASSLARDTVEQYF.

V and J are TRBV7-3 and TRBJ1-4; D gene ambiguous. Germline assignment: CDR1 SGHTA and CDR2 FQGTGA. Trimming removed 1 base from V and 3 bases from J, with 9 bases in between. This CDR3 has 15 amino acids. In DNA form, the CDR3 reads TGTGCCAGCAGCTTAATCGGAGTCTCTAATGAAAAACTGTTTTTT. Protein product: CASSLIGVSNEKLFF.

This clonotype is a singleton in its sample. The chain links TRBV7-8 to TRBJ1-1, with D uncertain. There are 13 residues in the CDR3. Germline CDR1 and CDR2: SGHVS and FQNEAQ. V lost 4 bases to trimming and J lost 4 bases, with 10 bases between them. The CDR3 region has the DNA TGTGCCAGCAGCTCCGGACTCCCCACTGAAGCTTTCTTT. Its translation is CASSSGLPTEAFF.

The genes are TRBV29-1 and TRBJ1-2; maybe TRBD1 (5 bases). V was clipped by 4 bases and J by 5 bases, with 14 bases between them. CDR3 size: 13 residues. Germline values: CDR1 SQVTM, CDR2 ANQGSEA. The CDR3 spells CSVGHRGGYGYTF. Written as DNA, the CDR3 is TGCAGCGTTGGACACCGGGGGGGTTATGGCTACACCTTC. The full variable domain, completed using reference TRBV29-1 and TRBJ1-2, is SAVISQKPSRDICQRGTSLTIQCQVDSQVTMMFWYRQQPGQSLTLIATANQGSEATYESGFVIDKFPISRPNLTFSTLTVSNMSPEDSSIYLCSVGHRGGYGYTFGSGTRLTVV.

The table lists this clonotype with a few counts. The chain recombines TRBV11-2 with TRBJ1-6; D gene uncertain. The CDR3 sequence is 15 residues long. The V gene's germline CDR1 is SGHAT and CDR2 FQNNGV. Trimming pared 3 bases from V and 4 bases from J, leaving 10 bases between. The CDR3 region has the DNA TGTGCCAGCAGCTTTTCGGAGGGATATAATTCACCCCTCCACTTT. Translated, it gives CASSFSEGYNSPLHF.

The chain employs TRBV20-1 and TRBJ2-1, with TRBD2 matching over 12 bases. The CDR3 runs 16 residues. Losses at the gene ends were 6 bases for V and 13 bases for J; bases not matched to a gene: 19. CDR1 DFQATT and CDR2 SNEGSKA come from the germline V gene (reference sequence). This chain's CDR3 is CSAGTGEGLAGISQFF. Here the CDR3 DNA reads TGCAGTGCCGGTACGGGGGAAGGACTAGCGGGAATAAGCCAGTTCTTC.

The chain couples TRBV2 to TRBJ1-6; D is ambiguous. The V and J ends lost 6 bases and 5 bases respectively, with 14 bases between them. This CDR3 contains 15 residues. Germline-derived CDR1 and CDR2 are SNHLY and FYNNEI. CDR3 bases: TGTGCCAGCAGGTGGGAGGAAGCCAATAATTCACCCCTCCACTTT. It translates to CASRWEEANNSPLHF.

J is TRBJ2-7 and V is TRBV28; perhaps TRBD2 as D (6 bases). Looked up from germline, CDR1 is MDHEN and CDR2 is SYDVKM. The V end lost 3 bases, the J end lost 5 bases, and 14 bases lay between the germline ends. The CDR3 is 14 residues long. The CDR3 is CASSFSGVRNEQYF. CDR3 DNA: TGTGCCAGCAGTTTCTCGGGGGTAAGGAACGAGCAGTACTTC.

The genes are TRBV7-2 and TRBJ2-3, with 8 positions matching TRBD2. Germline lookup yields CDR1 SGHTA and CDR2 FQGNSA. The V segment lost 6 bases and the J segment 0 bases; nucleotides outside the gene matches: 2. The CDR3 sequence is 14 residues long. The DNA for the CDR3 is TGTGCCAGCAGTCCTAGCGGGAGCACAGATACGCAGTATTTT. Translating it yields CASSPSGSTDTQYF.

This chain connects TRBV2 to TRBJ2-1; D perhaps matches TRBD2 (6 bases). V was shortened by 5 bases and J by 3 bases, with 11 bases between the two germline ends. Germline V CDR1 and CDR2: SNHLY, FYNNEI. This CDR3 is built from 14 residues. CDR3 sequence (DNA): TGTGCCAGCAGTATAAACGGGGGCTACAATGAGCAGTTCTTC. Translating it yields CASSINGGYNEQFF.

This clonotype was counted a few times. V usage is TRBV20-1 and J usage is TRBJ1-3; TRBD1 matches 7 bases. The CDR3 runs 14 residues. V was clipped by 7 bases and J by 0 bases; unmatched bases: 6. Germline V lookup: CDR1 DFQATT, CDR2 SNEGSKA (reference sequence). The CDR3 nucleotides are TGCAGTGTTCCGGACAGGTACTCTGGAAACACCATATATTTT. It specifies CSVPDRYSGNTIYF.

V is TRBV7-9 and J is TRBJ1-4; D gene ambiguous. In germline, CDR1 is SEHNR, CDR2 FQNEAQ (reference sequence). V shed 5 bases and J shed 0 bases, with 10 bases lying between them. The CDR3 extends over 15 amino acids. As DNA, the CDR3 is TGTGCCAGCAGCCCCCCCGGAACAACTAATGAAAAACTGTTTTTT. It specifies CASSPPGTTNEKLFF.

This clonotype was recorded once. This sequence joins TRBV29-1 and TRBJ2-7; D gene uncertain. With 0 bases removed from V and 1 base from J, the gap between germline ends came to 16 bases. The CDR3 is made up of 16 amino acids. CDR1 SQVTM and CDR2 ANQGSEA come from the germline V gene. The CDR3 coding sequence is TGCAGCGTTGAAGAGAGGTCGGATGACGGTTCCTACGAGCAGTACTTC. Protein product: CSVEERSDDGSYEQYF.

The CDR3 bases are TGCAGTGCTAAGGAGAGGACCACGAATTCACCCCTCCACTTT. Its translation: CSAKERTTNSPLHF. The chain combines TRBV20-1 with TRBJ1-6; D unclear. CDR3 length equals 14 residues. Trimming removed 4 bases at V and 7 bases at J, with 14 bases between. CDR1 DFQATT and CDR2 SNEGSKA come from the germline V gene (reference sequence).

This clonotype was recorded a few times. The rearrangement links TRBV20-1 to TRBJ1-2, with a tentative D call TRBD1 (5 bases). V was shortened by 1 base and J by 3 bases, with 9 bases between the two germline ends. Germline CDR1 reads DFQATT; CDR2 reads SNEGSKA (reference sequence). The CDR3 has 13 residues. The CDR3 reads CSARVDKHYGYTF. DNA for the CDR3: TGCAGTGCTAGAGTGGACAAGCACTATGGCTACACCTTC.

The genes are TRBV6-4 and TRBJ2-1; 9 bases line up with TRBD1. Germline V gene sequence: CDR1 MRHNA, CDR2 SNTAGT. Trimming removed 6 bases from V and 8 bases from J; junction bases left unmatched: 5. The CDR3 sequence is 13 residues long. CDR3: CASSRDREHEQFF. CDR3 nucleotides: TGTGCCAGCAGCCGGGACAGGGAGCATGAGCAGTTCTTC.

This clonotype was detected a few times. CDR3 sequence reads: CASSFQQGNYEQYF. As DNA, the CDR3 is TGTGCCAGCAGCTTCCAACAGGGGAACTACGAGCAGTACTTC. This chain joins TRBV7-9 and TRBJ2-7; TRBD1 aligns across 7 bases. V shed 3 bases and J 3 bases; nucleotides not matched to a gene: 5. Looked up from germline, CDR1 is SEHNR and CDR2 is FQNEAQ (reference sequence). This CDR3 is built from 14 residues.

This chain connects TRBV9 to TRBJ1-1; a weak D match, TRBD1 (5 bases). The CDR3 spans 14 residues. Germline loops: CDR1 SGDLS, CDR2 YYNGEE. V was trimmed by 0 bases and J by 3 bases, leaving 9 bases between them. CDR3 nucleotides: TGTGCCAGCAGCGTAGGACAGTCATACACTGAAGCTTTCTTT. This gives the protein CASSVGQSYTEAFF.

This clonotype has at least ten counts. The rearrangement links TRBV7-2 to TRBJ2-7, with D unresolved. The V and J ends lost 6 bases and 0 bases respectively, with 12 bases between them. This CDR3 region has 14 residues. Germline CDR1 and CDR2: SGHTA and FQGNSA. CDR3 bases: TGTGCCAGCAGGACCCGTTCAAGCTCCTACGAGCAGTACTTC. This gives the protein CASRTRSSSYEQYF.

This clonotype occurred many times. The chain employs TRBV6-5 and TRBJ2-1; no firm D call. Germline V gene lookup returns CDR1 MNHEY and CDR2 SVGAGI. Trimming cost V 0 bases and J 8 bases, with 17 bases left between them. The CDR3 runs 16 residues. Here the CDR3 reads CASSYSKEFRGHEQFF. CDR3 coding DNA: TGTGCCAGCAGTTACTCGAAAGAATTCAGAGGCCATGAGCAGTTCTTC.

V and J are TRBV20-1 and TRBJ2-1; no reliable D call. The DNA end lines up better with TRBJ2-7; the J call may be wrong. This CDR3 has 13 residues. Germline CDR1 DFQATT, CDR2 SNEGSKA (reference sequence). The CDR3: CSASRLAYNEQYF. Here the CDR3 DNA reads TGCAGTGCTAGTCGACTGGCCTACAATGAGCAGTACTTC.

The chain combines TRBV7-8 with TRBJ2-5; D gene ambiguous. Trimming took off 0 bases at V and 3 bases at J, with 5 bases between the two ends. The CDR3 has 13 amino acids. Per germline, CDR1 SGHVS and CDR2 FQNEAQ. The CDR3 spells CASSLAEEETQYF. CDR3 nucleotide sequence: TGTGCCAGCAGCTTAGCGGAAGAAGAGACCCAGTACTTC. The whole variable domain, remainder taken from reference TRBV7-8 and TRBJ2-5, is GAGVSQSPRYKVAKRGQDVALRCDPISGHVSLFWYQQALGQGPEFLTYFQNEAQLDKSGLPSDRFFAERPEGSVSTLKIQRTQQEDSAVYLCASSLAEEETQYFGPGTRLLVL.